This TCR beta chain originates from a study of blood T cells in healthy people across ages. Study-wide points: Across the age range, TCR beta diversity per million T cells fell in a roughly linear way. Changes seen in expanded clonotypes were possibly confounded by donor CMV status left unknown.

Primers used in a second PCR of roughly 7 to 12 cycles were a sample-barcoded 5' primer and a J-beta primer mix. One entry per CDR3 protein results from TCRdb running MiXCR on the 5' RACE reads. The table records 1.4 million to 1.5 million distinct CDR3 sequences, 42% of them present only once. For this clonotype: Its antigen is still unknown.

The V gene lost 5 bases and the J gene lost 6 bases, with 10 bases spanning the gap. Looked up from germline, CDR1 is MDHEN and CDR2 is SYDVKM. CDR3 length: 13 residues. The V call is TRBV28, the J call TRBJ2-2; D might be TRBD2 (6 bases). The clonotype comes from a woman aged 18-30 years in good health. The material sequenced was blood. CDR3 in amino acids: CASSRRLAGELFF. The CDR3, as DNA: TGTGCCAGCAGTCGACGACTAGCCGGGGAGCTGTTTTTT.